These 29 T cell receptor beta chains came from one sample sequenced in a study of response to subunit inactivated influenza vaccine. MiXCR was run by TCRdb on the RT-PCR reads, yielding one entry per CDR3 protein. The table has 300,000 to 350,000 distinct CDR3 sequences, 20% to 25% seen once; the top ten hold about 9.4%. The source material was PBMCs from blood, sampled less than 22 months after vaccination. The receptors originated from a man aged 50 to 75 who received an inactivated influenza vaccine.

This chain connects TRBV7-9 to TRBJ1-2; D is undetermined. The length of the CDR3 is 12 residues. Deletions cut 5 bases from V and 2 bases from J, with 6 bases between. Germline V gene sequence: CDR1 SEHNR, CDR2 FQNEAQ (reference sequence). This CDR3 reads CASSPENYGYTF. CDR3 nucleotides: TGTGCCAGCAGCCCTGAGAACTATGGCTACACCTTC. Combining the CDR3 with reference TRBV7-9 and TRBJ1-2 gives the whole variable domain DTGVSQNPRHKITKRGQNVTFRCDPISEHNRLYWYRQTLGQGPEFLTYFQNEAQLEKSRLLSDRFSAERPKGSFSTLEIQRTEQGDSAMYLCASSPENYGYTFGSGTRLTVV.

This clonotype has more than one count but fewer than ten. The rearrangement joins TRBV10-3 to TRBJ1-4; D not certain. The V gene's germline CDR1 is ENHRY and CDR2 SYGVKD. Trimming pared 3 bases from V and 7 bases from J, leaving 6 bases between. The CDR3 covers 12 residues. The CDR3 spells CAISEEREKLFF. DNA of the CDR3: TGTGCCATCAGTGAAGAGCGTGAAAAACTGTTTTTT.

This clonotype appeared many times. V is TRBV9 and J is TRBJ2-3; TRBD2 matches 8 bases. This CDR3 region has 17 residues. Germline CDR1 is SGDLS and CDR2 is YYNGEE. Germline trimming cut 0 bases from V and 2 bases from J; bases unmatched to any gene: 8. The CDR3 DNA is TGTGCCAGCAGCGTAGGGGTTTCGGGGGGGCACACAGATACGCAGTATTTT. Translating it yields CASSVGVSGGHTDTQYF.

This clonotype was recorded many times. This chain links TRBV7-6 with TRBJ2-2; 11 bases line up with TRBD1. Germline trimming cut 5 bases from V and 2 bases from J; bases unmatched to any gene: 10. The CDR3 loop spans 18 amino acids. Looked up from germline, CDR1 is SGHVS and CDR2 is FNYEAQ. For the CDR3, the DNA is TGTGCCAGCAGCCTCGGGACAGGGGGAGAACTAAACACCGGGGAGCTGTTTTTT. As protein: CASSLGTGGELNTGELFF.

The chain carries TRBV12-3 or TRBV12-4 and TRBJ1-6, with TRBD1 matching over 7 bases. The J segment lost 11 bases and the V segment lost 5 bases, leaving 6 bases of the junction unmatched. The CDR3 runs 13 residues. The CDR3 loop reads CASSRQGRAPLHF. CDR3 bases: TGTGCCAGCAGTCGACAGGGTCGGGCACCCCTCCACTTT.

The chain is built from TRBV6-1 and TRBJ2-5; the match to TRBD2 covers 7 bases. CDR3 length equals 15 residues. V was clipped by 4 bases and J by 2 bases; unmatched bases: 7. Per the germline V gene, CDR1 is MNHNS and CDR2 is SASEGT. The CDR3 sequence: CASSGQAGRQETQYF. In DNA, the CDR3 is TGTGCCAGCAGTGGGCAAGCGGGGCGGCAAGAGACCCAGTACTTC.

CDR3 residues: CASSTGLGNTIYF. In DNA, the CDR3 is TGTGCCAGCAGCACAGGGCTCGGAAACACCATATATTTT. V usage is TRBV7-2 and J usage is TRBJ1-3; possible D gene TRBD1, 6 bases. The CDR3 totals 13 residues. Looked up from germline, CDR1 is SGHTA and CDR2 is FQGNSA. Trimming removed 5 bases at V and 4 bases at J, with 9 bases between.

The chain links TRBV23-1 to TRBJ1-5, with 10 bases fitting TRBD1. TRBV23-1 is an open reading frame whose function is uncertain. The CDR3 has 21 residues. V lost 4 bases, J lost 0 bases, and 18 bases stayed unmatched. The CDR3: CASSLGQGWAFRCHSNQPQHF. For the CDR3, the DNA is TGCGCCAGCAGTCTGGGACAGGGGTGGGCCTTTAGGTGTCATAGCAATCAGCCCCAGCATTTT.

This clonotype has only one observation. The chain combines TRBV4-1 with TRBJ1-5; perhaps TRBD1 as D (5 bases). V lost 0 bases and J lost 4, with 13 bases in between. Germline V gene data show CDR1 as MGHRA and CDR2 as YSYEKL. The CDR3 is 16 residues long. As DNA, the CDR3 is TGCGCCAGCAGCCAAGATTCGGGGACGGGGAATCAGCCCCAGCATTTT. Its translation is CASSQDSGTGNQPQHF.

The table lists this clonotype with a few counts. The chain is built from TRBV12-5 and TRBJ2-2, with D perhaps given as TRBD1 or TRBD2 (5 bases each). CDR3 size: 14 residues. Per the germline V gene, CDR1 is LGHNT and CDR2 is FRNRAP. V lost 6 bases and J 5 bases, leaving 13 bases between the germline ends. CDR3 amino acids: CASGQGDGTGELFF. The CDR3 bases are TGTGCTAGTGGCCAAGGGGACGGAACCGGGGAGCTGTTTTTT.

The chain has TRBV4-1 and TRBJ2-5, with 9 positions matching TRBD2. CDR3 length equals 15 residues. V shed 1 base, J shed 5 bases, and the junction held 5 bases outside the gene matches. Germline V gives CDR1 MGHRA, CDR2 YSYEKL. The chain's CDR3 is CASSQAGLAGETQYF. The CDR3 bases are TGCGCCAGCAGCCAAGCGGGGCTAGCGGGGGAGACCCAGTACTTC.

This clonotype was recorded a few times. J is TRBJ2-7 and V is TRBV20-1; D uncertain. Germline lookup yields CDR1 DFQATT and CDR2 SNEGSKA (reference sequence). The CDR3 is made up of 11 amino acids. V dropped 6 bases and J dropped 8 bases, with 14 bases sitting between them. The CDR3 sequence is CSALDRVQQYF. Written as DNA, the CDR3 is TGCAGTGCCCTAGATAGGGTACAGCAGTACTTC.

This chain uses TRBV7-2 with TRBJ1-6; 8 bases align to TRBD1. The germline CDR1 and CDR2 sequences are SGHTA and FQGNSA. The CDR3 is made up of 15 amino acids. V lost 3 bases to trimming and J lost 7 bases; unmatched junction nucleotides: 5. The CDR3 here is CASSFDRGFNSPLHF. CDR3 bases: TGTGCCAGCAGCTTCGACAGGGGCTTCAATTCACCCCTCCACTTT.

This clonotype turned up a few times. The rearrangement joins TRBV27 to TRBJ2-3; no reliable D call. With 0 bases removed from V and 5 bases from J, the gap between germline ends came to 6 bases. The CDR3 is 13 residues long. Germline V gene data show CDR1 as MNHEY and CDR2 as SMNVEV (reference sequence). The CDR3 loop reads CASSLSYLDTQYF. The CDR3 region has the DNA TGTGCCAGCAGTTTATCATACCTAGATACGCAGTATTTT.

This clonotype has at least ten counts. This sequence joins TRBV12-3 or TRBV12-4 and TRBJ1-1, with D uncertain. Trimming took 7 bases from V and 6 from J, leaving 12 bases between them. The CDR3 consists of 12 residues. The CDR3 spells CASINRVAEAFF. CDR3 DNA sequence: TGTGCCAGCATTAATCGGGTGGCTGAAGCTTTCTTT.

The chain recombines TRBV4-1 with TRBJ1-5; D gene ambiguous. Germline V gene sequence: CDR1 MGHRA, CDR2 YSYEKL. V gave up 1 base and J gave up 0 bases, with 13 bases separating them. CDR3 length: 17 residues. CDR3 region: CASSQGRVGNSNQPQHF. CDR3 nucleotide sequence: TGCGCCAGCAGCCAAGGGAGGGTAGGGAATAGCAATCAGCCCCAGCATTTT.

This clonotype has at least ten counts. The J gene is TRBJ1-1, the V gene TRBV4-1; D unresolved. This CDR3 contains 14 residues. Trimming took off 0 bases at V and 6 bases at J, with 11 bases between the two ends. Looked up from germline, CDR1 is MGHRA and CDR2 is YSYEKL. CDR3 sequence reads: CASSQDGGLAEAFF. In DNA form, the CDR3 reads TGCGCCAGCAGCCAAGATGGTGGTTTGGCTGAAGCTTTCTTT.

V is TRBV21-1 and J is TRBJ2-1; the DNA was not used to check the table's D call, TRBD2. TRBV21-1 is flagged as a pseudogene. The CDR3 totals 15 residues. CDR3 DNA: TGTGCCAGCAGCAGTCTAGCGGGAGGCCAGGGGGAGCAGTTCTTC. Amino acids: CASSSLAGGQGEQFF.

DNA for the CDR3: TGTGCCAGCAGTCATCCAAGCTCTGGAAACACCATATATTTT. Its translation is CASSHPSSGNTIYF. This chain joins TRBV28 and TRBJ1-3, with no clear D. V lost 5 bases, J lost 0 bases, and 8 bases lay in between. Looked up from germline, CDR1 is MDHEN and CDR2 is SYDVKM. The CDR3 spans 14 residues.

This clonotype was counted ten times or more. CDR3 sequence reads: CASRPGLMNTEAFF. CDR3 coding DNA: TGTGCCAGCAGACCTGGCCTAATGAACACTGAAGCTTTCTTT. The chain has TRBV27 and TRBJ1-1; D gene ambiguous. Germline V gene data show CDR1 as MNHEY and CDR2 as SMNVEV (reference sequence). This CDR3 region has 14 residues. The V and J ends lost 6 bases and 0 bases respectively, with 11 bases between them.

This clonotype was counted between two and nine times. The rearrangement uses TRBV6-2 or TRBV6-3 and TRBJ1-5, with D hard to call. The germline V and J ends were trimmed by 6 bases and 0 bases, with 15 bases remaining between them. CDR3 length: 16 amino acids. CDR1 is MNHEY, CDR2 SVGEGT, per germline. CDR3 DNA: TGTGCCAGCAGCCGCCACAAGGACCTTAGCAATCAGCCCCAGCATTTT. Amino acids: CASSRHKDLSNQPQHF.

This rearrangement joins TRBV3-1 to TRBJ2-5, with no clear D. The ends were cut back, 1 base at V and 5 bases at J, with 14 bases in the middle. Germline loops: CDR1 LGHDT, CDR2 YNNKEL (reference sequence). This CDR3 has 15 amino acids. In nucleotides, the CDR3 is TGTGCCAGCAGCCAAGCCGGGCTGTCAGCGGAGACCCAGTACTTC. It specifies CASSQAGLSAETQYF.

In its sample, this clonotype was seen many times. The chain is built from TRBV20-1 and TRBJ1-5; D not resolved. V gave up 5 bases and J gave up 3 bases, with 8 bases separating them. The CDR3 has 12 amino acids. Germline V CDR1 and CDR2: DFQATT, SNEGSKA (reference sequence). CDR3: CSASEFNQPQHF. In DNA, the CDR3 is TGCAGTGCTTCAGAATTCAATCAGCCCCAGCATTTT.

This chain links TRBV29-1 with TRBJ1-2; 9 nucleotides agree with TRBD1. The V segment lost 5 bases and the J segment 7 bases; nucleotides outside the gene matches: 5. The germline gives CDR1 SQVTM, CDR2 ANQGSEA. The CDR3 extends over 12 amino acids. CDR3: CSVLDRGGGYTF. The CDR3 nucleotides are TGCAGCGTTCTTGACAGGGGGGGTGGCTACACCTTC.

The V call is TRBV12-3 or TRBV12-4, the J call TRBJ2-2; tentatively, D is TRBD1 or TRBD2 (6 bases each). There are 15 residues in the CDR3. Trimming pared 3 bases from V and 4 bases from J, leaving 12 bases between. CDR3 DNA: TGTGCCAGCAGTTTTACGGGGGCGCGCACCGGGGAGCTGTTTTTT. It translates to CASSFTGARTGELFF.

This rearrangement joins TRBV3-1 to TRBJ2-1; 9 nucleotides agree with TRBD2. CDR1 is LGHDT, CDR2 YNNKEL, per germline (reference sequence). The V segment lost 4 bases and the J segment 0 bases; nucleotides outside the gene matches: 16. The CDR3 extends over 20 amino acids. The CDR3 spells CASSRNLGDHSGSSYNEQFF. As DNA, the CDR3 is TGTGCCAGCAGCCGTAACTTAGGTGACCATAGCGGGAGCTCCTACAATGAGCAGTTCTTC.

This chain connects TRBV27 to TRBJ2-1; the D gene is possibly TRBD2 (5 bases). V shed 5 bases and J shed 6 bases, with 20 bases lying between them. Germline CDR1 and CDR2: MNHEY and SMNVEV (reference sequence). The length of the CDR3 is 16 residues. CDR3 region: CASSPDGGWAGNEQFF. The CDR3, as DNA: TGTGCCAGCAGTCCAGATGGTGGATGGGCGGGCAATGAGCAGTTCTTC.

This clonotype was detected many times. The chain carries TRBV4-2 and TRBJ1-2; TRBD1 is a possible D gene (5 bases). Looked up from germline, CDR1 is LGHNA and CDR2 is YNFKEQ. V was pared by 1 base and J by 2 bases, with 8 bases between. The CDR3 has 14 amino acids. The CDR3 protein is CASSQVTGNYGYTF. CDR3 sequence (DNA): TGTGCCAGCAGCCAAGTCACAGGAAACTATGGCTACACCTTC.

This clonotype was observed a single time. The chain links TRBV29-1 to TRBJ2-7; 8 bases fit TRBD1. V trimming: 6 bases; J trimming: 6 bases; junction bases outside the gene matches: 10. The CDR3 extends over 13 amino acids. Germline CDR1 SQVTM, CDR2 ANQGSEA. DNA for the CDR3: TGCAGCGTGGGGGGACAGGTTACGTCCGAGCAGTACTTC. The encoded protein is CSVGGQVTSEQYF.